There are a few counts of the clone carrying this T cell receptor beta chain. What it binds is unknown. Losses at the gene ends were 4 bases for V and 5 bases for J; bases not matched to a gene: 3. This CDR3 comprises 13 residues. CDR1 and CDR2 (germline): SQVTM, ANQGSEA. The data were obtained in a study of early T cells in non-severe SARS-CoV-2 infection. Across the whole study: Chains stayed unpaired after sequencing of bulk RNA from unsorted whole blood. Findings and caveats of the study: VDJdb-based matching was biased toward anti-spike CD8 responses and missed private and CD4 specificities.

Researchers attached unique molecular identifiers to individual cDNA molecules. TCRdb redid the calling of the 5' RACE reads with MiXCR, one entry per CDR3 protein. Of approximately 65,000 distinct CDR3 sequences in the sample, roughly 13% were seen once. Material for sequencing was whole blood. The chain combines TRBV29-1 with TRBJ2-5; 11 nucleotides match TRBD2. The receptor was derived from an adult who was a healthcare worker with PCR-confirmed SARS-CoV-2 infection or an uninfected control (not recorded which). The CDR3 here is CSVGSGGEETQYF. DNA for the CDR3: TGCAGCGTTGGTAGCGGGGGGGAGGAGACCCAGTACTTC.